The 24 T cell receptor beta chains listed next were all sequenced from one sample in a study of cytomegalovirus exposure and HLA in healthy donors. The PCR made use of 60 Vbeta and 13 Jbeta primers. Repertoires were generated with immunoSEQ multiplex PCR, while TCRdb's copy carries only in-frame clones and drops some. The repertoire holds around 150,000 clones, with around two thirds as singletons. Source material: PBMCs. The receptors derive from a man aged 25-45 years in good health and CMV-seropositive.

This clone was seen a single time. The gene calls are TRBV14 and TRBJ2-2; D might be TRBD2 (6 bases). In germline, CDR1 is SGHDN, CDR2 FVKESK. The V end lost 0 bases, the J end lost 5 bases, and 13 bases lay between the germline ends. The CDR3 runs 16 residues. In DNA, the CDR3 is TGTGCCAGCAGCCAAGAATCCGTGAGCGGGACCGGGGAGCTGTTTTTT. Protein product: CASSQESVSGTGELFF. Supplemented by reference TRBV14 and TRBJ2-2, the full variable domain reads EAGVTQFPSHSVIEKGQTVTLRCDPISGHDNLYWYRRVMGKEIKFLLHFVKESKQDESGMPNNRFLAERTGGTYSTLKVQPAELEDSGVYFCASSQESVSGTGELFFGEGSRLTVL.

The chain combines TRBV27 with TRBJ2-6; 8 bases are shared with TRBD1. With 5 bases clipped from V and 0 bases from J, the junction kept 9 bases outside the gene matches. Germline V gives CDR1 MNHEY, CDR2 SMNVEV (reference sequence). This CDR3 is built from 18 residues. The CDR3 DNA is TGTGCCAGCAGTCCACAATTAGGGACAGGCTCTGGGGCCAACGTCCTGACTTTC. It is translated as CASSPQLGTGSGANVLTF.

A word on this clone: Its ends do not fully match the called genes, so a read error is possible. The rearrangement joins TRBV29-1 to TRBJ2-7; TRBD2 is a possible D gene (6 bases). Germline V gives CDR1 SQVTM, CDR2 ANQGSEA. This CDR3 is 14 amino acids long. CDR3 DNA: TGCAGCGTTGAGGTTGTAGCGGAGGCCTACGAGCGGTACTTC. This codes for CSVEVVAEAYERYF.

The rearrangement uses TRBV11-3 and TRBJ1-1, with D maybe TRBD1 (6 bases). The CDR3 runs 13 residues. Trimming shortened V by 4 bases and J by 12 bases, and 18 bases separated the two germline ends. Germline V gives CDR1 SGHNT, CDR2 YENEEA. The CDR3 region is CASSSQLGARTFF. CDR3 bases: TGTGCCAGCAGCTCTCAACTGGGGGCGCGAACTTTCTTT.

The sample holds one count of this clone. The chain employs TRBV7-3 and TRBJ2-3, with TRBD1 matching over 7 bases. Germline V gene data show CDR1 as SGHTA and CDR2 as FQGTGA. J lost 0 bases, V lost 1 base, and 4 bases had no gene match. There are 16 residues in the CDR3. For the CDR3, the DNA is TGTGCCAGCAGCTTAAAAACAGGGGCTAGCACAGATACGCAGTATTTT. Translated: CASSLKTGASTDTQYF.

A word on this clone: The junction departs from the called germline gene at one end, perhaps through a read error. The genes are TRBV7-9 and TRBJ1-3; D ambiguous. CDR3 length equals 12 residues. CDR1 is SEHNR, CDR2 FQNEAQ, per germline (reference sequence). CDR3 DNA sequence: TGTTCCAGCAGATCCAGTGGAAACACCATATATTTT. This codes for CSSRSSGNTIYF. Supplemented by reference TRBV7-9 and TRBJ1-3, the full variable domain reads DTGVSQNPRHKITKRGQNVTFRCDPISEHNRLYWYRQTLGQGPEFLTYFQNEAQLEKSRLLSDRFSAERPKGSFSTLEIQRTEQGDSAMYLCSSRSSGNTIYFGEGSWLTVV.

The rearrangement joins TRBV6-6 to TRBJ1-1, with 7 bases that match TRBD1. The CDR3 spans 14 residues. Losses at the gene ends were 5 bases for V and 1 base for J; bases not matched to a gene: 4. From germline, CDR1 is MNHNY and CDR2 SVGAGI (reference sequence). The chain's CDR3 is CASSTGVGNTEAFF. The CDR3 DNA sequence: TGTGCCAGCAGTACAGGGGTCGGGAACACTGAAGCTTTCTTT.

The rearrangement links TRBV6-5 to TRBJ1-1; D is unclear. CDR1 MNHEY and CDR2 SVGAGI come from the germline V gene. The V gene lost 7 bases and the J gene lost 9 bases, with 15 bases spanning the gap. This CDR3 comprises 12 residues. The CDR3 nucleotides read TGTGCCAGCACTAGAGAGACGGATAAAGCTTTCTTT. Protein product: CASTRETDKAFF.

Here the CDR3 reads CASSYDRGIYEQFF. In nucleotides, the CDR3 is TGTGCCAGCAGTTACGACAGGGGGATCTATGAGCAGTTCTTC. The chain has TRBV6-5 and TRBJ2-1, with 9 nucleotides matching TRBD1. CDR1 is MNHEY, CDR2 SVGAGI, per germline. CDR3 length: 14 amino acids. V was clipped by 2 bases and J by 8 bases; unmatched bases: 4.

The chain uses TRBV25-1 and TRBJ2-1; D is possibly TRBD2 (8 bases). With 1 base removed from V and 3 bases from J, the gap between germline ends came to 16 bases. CDR1 is MGHDK and CDR2 is SYGVNS in the germline V gene. The CDR3 has 17 amino acids. For the CDR3, the DNA is TGTGCCAGCAGTGAATCGACAGGGCGGGGGGTCTACAATGAGCAGTTCTTC. Its translation is CASSESTGRGVYNEQFF. Looking up the rest from reference TRBV25-1 and TRBJ2-1 gives the full variable domain: EADIYQTPRYLVIGTGKKITLECSQTMGHDKMYWYQQDPGMELHLIHYSYGVNSTEKGDLSSESTVSRIRTEHFPLTLESARPSHTSQYLCASSESTGRGVYNEQFFGPGTRLTVL.

This chain uses TRBV18 with TRBJ1-4; D is unclear. The V end was cut by 3 bases, the J end by 5 bases, with 4 bases between. The CDR3 loop spans 12 amino acids. Germline V gene data show CDR1 as KGHSH and CDR2 as LQKENI. For the CDR3, the DNA is TGTGCCAGCTCACCCTCGAATGAAAAACTGTTTTTT. Encoded protein: CASSPSNEKLFF.

This chain uses TRBV7-2 with TRBJ2-1; D is perhaps TRBD1 (5 bases). The CDR3 spans 13 residues. CDR1 and CDR2 from the germline V gene are SGHTA and FQGNSA. Trimming took off 1 base at V and 6 bases at J, with 7 bases between the two ends. In nucleotides, the CDR3 is TGTGCCAGCAGCTTAGGACAGATCAATGAGCAGTTCTTC. Amino acid sequence: CASSLGQINEQFF.

The V call is TRBV5-6, the J call TRBJ2-5; weak D call: TRBD2 (5 bases). The germline V gene has CDR1 SGHDT and CDR2 YYEEEE. The CDR3 runs 13 residues. Trimming took 0 bases from V and 4 from J, leaving 7 bases between them. CDR3 amino acids: CASSLAGGETQYF. CDR3 coding DNA: TGTGCCAGCAGCTTGGCCGGAGGAGAGACCCAGTACTTC.

This chain joins TRBV11-2 and TRBJ2-1; TRBD2 matches at 7 bases. With 2 bases clipped from V and 3 bases from J, the junction kept 13 bases outside the gene matches. Germline V gene lookup returns CDR1 SGHAT and CDR2 FQNNGV. The CDR3 is made up of 18 amino acids. CDR3 sequence reads: CASSLIRRERLGYNEQFF. Here the CDR3 DNA reads TGTGCCAGCAGCTTAATTCGGCGGGAGAGACTAGGCTACAATGAGCAGTTCTTC.

This clone was detected only a few times. The chain carries TRBV5-1 and TRBJ2-3; D might be TRBD2 (5 bases). Trimming took off 0 bases at V and 3 bases at J, with 8 bases between the two ends. CDR3 length: 14 residues. Germline V gene sequence: CDR1 SGHRS, CDR2 YFSETQ. CDR3 residues: CASSLATRTDTQYF. Written as DNA, the CDR3 is TGCGCCAGCAGCTTGGCCACTAGAACAGATACGCAGTATTTT.

This clone appeared a few times. V is TRBV6-1 and J is TRBJ2-3, with TRBD2 identical over 10 bases. The V and J ends lost 2 bases and 5 bases, in that order; junction bases with no gene match: 4. CDR1 is MNHNS and CDR2 is SASEGT in the germline V gene. This CDR3 region has 15 residues. CDR3 coding DNA: TGTGCCAGCAGTGAATGGTCTAGCGGGAGAGATACGCAGTATTTT. Translating it yields CASSEWSSGRDTQYF.

The genes are TRBV11-2 and TRBJ2-5; no definite D call. CDR1 is SGHAT, CDR2 FQNNGV, per germline. This CDR3 is 12 amino acids long. V gave up 8 bases and J gave up 4 bases, with 11 bases separating them. CDR3 residues: CASEASGETQYF. In nucleotides, the CDR3 is TGTGCCAGCGAGGCTTCGGGAGAGACCCAGTACTTC. The full variable domain, completed using reference TRBV11-2 and TRBJ2-5, is EAGVAQSPRYKIIEKRQSVAFWCNPISGHATLYWYQQILGQGPKLLIQFQNNGVVDDSQLPKDRFSAERLKGVDSTLKIQPAKLEDSAVYLCASEASGETQYFGPGTRLLVL.

The chain employs TRBV5-1 and TRBJ2-1; 16 nucleotides match TRBD2. Trimming took 4 bases from V and 4 from J; bases not matched to a gene: 8. The CDR3 loop spans 18 amino acids. Germline-derived CDR1 and CDR2 are SGHRS and YFSETQ. The CDR3 coding sequence is TGCGCCAGCAGCGAGGGGACTAGCGGGAGGGCCGGGTACAATGAGCAGTTCTTC. Translating it yields CASSEGTSGRAGYNEQFF.

The V and J genes are TRBV5-1 and TRBJ2-7; 12 nucleotides line up with TRBD2. Losses at the gene ends were 7 bases for V and 3 bases for J; bases not matched to a gene: 5. The CDR3 is made up of 14 amino acids. The germline V gene encodes CDR1 SGHRS and CDR2 YFSETQ. The CDR3: CASPGLAGNYEQYF. For the CDR3, the DNA is TGCGCCAGCCCTGGACTAGCGGGGAACTACGAGCAGTACTTC. The variable domain in full, completed from reference TRBV5-1 and TRBJ2-7, reads KAGVTQTPRYLIKTRGQQVTLSCSPISGHRSVSWYQQTPGQGLQFLFEYFSETQRNKGNFPGRFSGRQFSNSRSEMNVSTLELGDSALYLCASPGLAGNYEQYFGPGTRLTVT.

A few counts support this clone. The V gene is TRBV27, the J gene TRBJ2-7; D may be TRBD2 (6 bases). The ends were cut back, 6 bases at V and 7 bases at J, with 13 bases in the middle. This CDR3 comprises 12 residues. The germline V gene encodes CDR1 MNHEY and CDR2 SMNVEV (reference sequence). The CDR3 is CASSPGGLEQYF. CDR3 DNA: TGTGCCAGCAGCCCCGGAGGGCTGGAGCAGTACTTC.

The chain links TRBV7-9 to TRBJ2-7; no clear D. This CDR3 has 13 residues. Germline loops: CDR1 SEHNR, CDR2 FQNEAQ (reference sequence). The ends were cut back, 6 bases at V and 0 bases at J, with 9 bases in the middle. The CDR3 DNA reads TGTGCCAGCAGGGCTCTTGGCTCCTACGAGCAGTACTTC. Its protein product is CASRALGSYEQYF.

The chain links TRBV2 to TRBJ1-3; 8 nucleotides agree with TRBD1. V was clipped by 1 base and J by 4 bases; unmatched bases: 3. The CDR3 runs 15 residues. The germline V gene has CDR1 SNHLY and CDR2 FYNNEI. The CDR3 region is CASSEEGTGGNTIYF. The CDR3 DNA sequence: TGTGCCAGCAGTGAAGAGGGGACAGGAGGAAACACCATATATTTT.

The chain links TRBV1 to TRBJ2-2; the table's D call of TRBD2 was not tested on the DNA. TRBV1 is a documented pseudogene. The CDR3 consists of 15 residues. The CDR3 loop is CTSSQLAGGPGELFF. DNA for the CDR3: TGCACCAGCAGCCAATTAGCGGGAGGGCCCGGGGAGCTGTTTTTT.

Remarks on this clone: A far larger clone is only one base removed, so a read error is likely. CDR3: CASSLSRGLLDGYTF. DNA of the CDR3: TGTGCCAGCAGTTTATCAAGGGGATTACTGGATGGCTACACCTTC. The rearrangement joins TRBV27 to TRBJ1-2; weak D call: TRBD1 (5 bases). CDR1 MNHEY and CDR2 SMNVEV come from the germline V gene (reference sequence). The V gene lost 0 bases and the J gene lost 6 bases, with 14 bases spanning the gap. The CDR3 spans 15 residues.